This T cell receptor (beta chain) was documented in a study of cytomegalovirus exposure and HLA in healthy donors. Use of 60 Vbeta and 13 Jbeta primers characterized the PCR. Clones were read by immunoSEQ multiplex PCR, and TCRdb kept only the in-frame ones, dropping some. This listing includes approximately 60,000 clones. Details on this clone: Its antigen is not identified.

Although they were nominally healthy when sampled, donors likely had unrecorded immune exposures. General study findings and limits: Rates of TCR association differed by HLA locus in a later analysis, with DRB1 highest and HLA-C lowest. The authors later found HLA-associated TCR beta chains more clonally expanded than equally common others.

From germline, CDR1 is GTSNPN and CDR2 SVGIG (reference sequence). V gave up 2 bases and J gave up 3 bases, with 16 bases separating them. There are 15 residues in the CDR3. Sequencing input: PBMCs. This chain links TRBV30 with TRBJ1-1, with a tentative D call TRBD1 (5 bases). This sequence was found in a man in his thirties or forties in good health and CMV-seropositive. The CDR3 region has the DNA TGTGCCTGGAGTATACTGGGGCTGCAAGACACTGAAGCTTTCTTT. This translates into CAWSILGLQDTEAFF. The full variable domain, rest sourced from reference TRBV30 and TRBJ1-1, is SQTIHQWPATLVQPVGSPLSLECTVEGTSNPNLYWYRQAAGRGLQLLFYSVGIGQISSEVPQNLSASRPQDRQFILSSKKLLLSDSGFYLCAWSILGLQDTEAFFGQGTRLTVV.